Each of the 27 T cell receptor beta chains below was sequenced from the same sample in a study of shared clonotypes between healthy human individuals. As defined, naive CD8 cells were CD45RO-negative and positively selected for CCR7, with terminally differentiated effector memory CD45RA+ cells excluded. The protocol was immunoSEQ multiplex PCR, while the TCRdb copy is restricted to in-frame clones and leaves out a portion. The sample lists around 2,100,000 clones, approximately 95% occurring once. The sample was naive CD8+ T cells sorted from blood. The source is a young man in good health.

The chain recombines TRBV19 with TRBJ1-6; D is unclear. The ends were cut back, 9 bases at V and 4 bases at J, with 16 bases in the middle. Germline V gene sequence: CDR1 LNHDA, CDR2 SQIVND (reference sequence). The CDR3 has 15 residues. The CDR3 DNA follows: TGTGCCAGCGGACTGCCGGCAGCTTATAATTCACCCCTCCACTTT. Protein sequence: CASGLPAAYNSPLHF.

V is TRBV4-1 and J is TRBJ1-4; 8 nucleotides agree with TRBD1. Germline V lookup: CDR1 MGHRA, CDR2 YSYEKL. The CDR3 totals 15 residues. J gave up 4 bases and V 5 bases, and 6 bases lay outside the gene matches. The CDR3 spells CASSEPGQVNEKLFF. CDR3 DNA sequence: TGCGCCAGCAGCGAACCGGGACAGGTTAATGAAAAACTGTTTTTT.

V usage is TRBV7-9 and J usage is TRBJ2-2, with 9 bases lining up with TRBD1. The V segment lost 6 bases and the J segment 3 bases; nucleotides outside the gene matches: 8. The CDR3 covers 16 residues. Germline CDR1 and CDR2: SEHNR and FQNEAQ (reference sequence). The CDR3 is CASRDGTGKYTGELFF. In nucleotides, the CDR3 is TGTGCCAGCAGAGACGGGACAGGGAAGTACACCGGGGAGCTGTTTTTT.

The genes are TRBV5-1 and TRBJ1-2, with 10 bases aligning to TRBD1. This CDR3 region has 15 residues. CDR1 is SGHRS, CDR2 YFSETQ, per germline. V dropped 4 bases and J dropped 4; count of bases not matched to a gene: 7. DNA of the CDR3: TGCGCCAGCAGCGAAATCCGGGACAGGGGCTATGGCTACACCTTC. Its translation: CASSEIRDRGYGYTF.

The chain joins TRBV2 to TRBJ2-1, with TRBD2 identical over 7 bases. Trimming cost V 6 bases and J 2 bases; bases outside gene matches: 7. Per germline, CDR1 SNHLY and CDR2 FYNNEI. The CDR3 loop spans 15 amino acids. For the CDR3, the DNA is TGTGCCAGCAGGTCTTCCGGGACTACCTACAATGAGCAGTTCTTC. This sequence encodes CASRSSGTTYNEQFF.

A note on this clone: The sample holds other DNA sequences that translate to the same CDR3. V gene TRBV27 combines with J gene TRBJ2-7; 7 bases are shared with TRBD2. This CDR3 region has 14 residues. V shed 2 bases and J 3 bases; nucleotides not matched to a gene: 4. Germline V CDR1 and CDR2: MNHEY, SMNVEV (reference sequence). The CDR3 is CASSLRGGDYEQYF. The CDR3 coding sequence is TGTGCCAGCAGTTTACGTGGGGGGGACTACGAGCAGTACTTC.

The chain couples TRBV2 to TRBJ1-4; D gene uncertain. The CDR3 has 16 amino acids. Germline V gives CDR1 SNHLY, CDR2 FYNNEI. Trimming removed 7 bases from V and 0 bases from J, with 15 bases in between. The CDR3 nucleotides read TGTGCCAGCACCGTGTTGATCTTTGCAACTAATGAAAAACTGTTTTTT. Encoded protein: CASTVLIFATNEKLFF.

The V and J genes are TRBV4-2 and TRBJ2-7; possibly TRBD1 or TRBD2 for D (7 bases each). The germline V and J ends were trimmed by 4 bases and 4 bases, with 14 bases remaining between them. This CDR3 spans 14 amino acids. The germline V gene has CDR1 LGHNA and CDR2 YNFKEQ. The CDR3 spells CASSPGGEAYEQYF. In nucleotides, the CDR3 is TGTGCCAGCAGCCCAGGGGGGGAGGCTTACGAGCAGTACTTC.

The chain combines TRBV6-1 with TRBJ2-3; D remains ambiguous. Germline-derived CDR1 and CDR2 are MNHNS and SASEGT. The CDR3 has 15 residues. The V and J ends lost 3 bases and 3 bases respectively, with 13 bases between them. CDR3 coding DNA: TGTGCCAGCAGTGACTTGACCTATTTTACAGATACGCAGTATTTT. It yields the protein CASSDLTYFTDTQYF.

Turning to this clone: The same CDR3 arises from other DNA sequences in this sample as well. This chain links TRBV10-3 with TRBJ2-1; D not resolved. Between the trimmed V and J ends, which lost 2 bases and 4 bases, there was a span of 6 bases. The germline gives CDR1 ENHRY, CDR2 SYGVKD. The CDR3 sequence is 13 residues long. The CDR3 is CAISEDSYNEQFF. In DNA, the CDR3 is TGTGCCATCAGTGAGGACTCTTACAATGAGCAGTTCTTC.

The rearrangement joins TRBV27 to TRBJ2-7; maybe TRBD2 (6 bases). CDR3 length: 15 amino acids. V lost 4 bases, J lost 2 bases, and 15 bases lay in between. From germline, CDR1 is MNHEY and CDR2 SMNVEV (reference sequence). The CDR3: CASSSGASEPYEQYF. The CDR3 bases are TGTGCCAGCAGTTCCGGGGCTAGCGAGCCCTACGAGCAGTACTTC.

The genes are TRBV21-1 and TRBJ2-7; the table assigns TRBD1, which was not confirmed against the DNA. TRBV21-1 is deemed a pseudogene. The CDR3 is 21 residues long. The CDR3 nucleotides read TGTGCCAGCAGCAAAACCCTGAACCGGGACAGGGGGCCCCCAGAGAAGGTCGAGCAGTACTTC. Amino acid sequence: CASSKTLNRDRGPPEKVEQYF.

This chain links TRBV7-9 with TRBJ2-7; 7 bases fit TRBD1. V lost 3 bases, J lost 5 bases, and 10 bases stayed unmatched. Germline-derived CDR1 and CDR2 are SEHNR and FQNEAQ (reference sequence). This CDR3 contains 15 residues. The CDR3 region has the DNA TGTGCCAGCAGCTTGTCCGAGGGGGCGATGCACGAGCAGTACTTC. Amino acid sequence: CASSLSEGAMHEQYF.

This chain joins TRBV6-1 and TRBJ2-7; 10 positions match TRBD1. The CDR3 has 15 residues. V trimming: 1 base; J trimming: 5 bases; junction bases outside the gene matches: 5. Germline V lookup: CDR1 MNHNS, CDR2 SASEGT. The CDR3 loop is CASSEGSGQGNEQYF. Here the CDR3 DNA reads TGTGCCAGCAGTGAAGGATCGGGACAGGGGAACGAGCAGTACTTC.

The V gene is TRBV2, the J gene TRBJ1-2, with 7 bases aligning to TRBD1. Losses at the gene ends were 6 bases for V and 4 bases for J; bases not matched to a gene: 8. Germline V gives CDR1 SNHLY, CDR2 FYNNEI. There are 14 residues in the CDR3. The CDR3, as DNA: TGTGCCAGCAGCCCTGCCCCAGGGGGCTATGGCTACACCTTC. It codes for CASSPAPGGYGYTF.

This chain uses TRBV27 with TRBJ2-7; maybe TRBD1 (5 bases). There are 14 residues in the CDR3. Looked up from germline, CDR1 is MNHEY and CDR2 is SMNVEV (reference sequence). Trimming removed 2 bases from V and 2 bases from J, with 10 bases in between. CDR3 nucleotide sequence: TGTGCCAGCAGTTTACAGGGTGAGGCCTACGAGCAGTACTTC. Encoded protein: CASSLQGEAYEQYF.

V is TRBV27 and J is TRBJ1-2; D perhaps matches TRBD1 (6 bases). The ends were cut back, 0 bases at V and 8 bases at J, with 16 bases in the middle. The CDR3 is 15 amino acids. From germline, CDR1 is MNHEY and CDR2 SMNVEV (reference sequence). CDR3 residues: CASSLSNGGRRGYTF. For the CDR3, the DNA is TGTGCCAGCAGTTTATCGAATGGGGGGCGCCGGGGCTACACCTTC.

The V gene is TRBV9, the J gene TRBJ2-3, with 14 bases aligning to TRBD2. This CDR3 region has 17 residues. Trimming took 4 bases from V and 4 from J; bases not matched to a gene: 8. CDR1 and CDR2 from the germline V gene are SGDLS and YYNGEE. CDR3: CASSPLTSGGAADTQYF. In nucleotides, the CDR3 is TGTGCCAGCAGCCCATTGACTAGCGGGGGGGCTGCAGATACGCAGTATTTT.

This sequence joins TRBV5-8 and TRBJ1-5, with D uncertain. CDR1 is SGHTS, CDR2 YDEGEE, per germline. This CDR3 contains 16 residues. V was clipped by 1 base and J by 5 bases, with 16 bases between them. The CDR3 loop reads CASSLRTREDDQPQHF. The CDR3 coding sequence is TGTGCCAGCAGCTTGAGGACCCGCGAGGATGATCAGCCCCAGCATTTT.

Concerning this clone: Other nucleotide sequences from this sample produce the same CDR3. The rearrangement links TRBV6-1 to TRBJ2-7; the D gene is possibly TRBD2 (6 bases). The length of the CDR3 is 13 residues. V lost 3 bases to trimming and J lost 0 bases, with 6 bases between them. Germline loops: CDR1 MNHNS, CDR2 SASEGT. The CDR3 sequence: CASSDGSSYEQYF. CDR3 bases: TGTGCCAGCAGTGACGGGAGCTCCTACGAGCAGTACTTC.

V is TRBV5-5 and J is TRBJ2-7, with D perhaps TRBD1 (5 bases). V lost 2 bases and J 2 bases, leaving 11 bases between the germline ends. There are 14 residues in the CDR3. Germline CDR1 is SGHKS and CDR2 is YYEKEE (reference sequence). CDR3 loop: CASSFRDSTYEQYF. As DNA, the CDR3 is TGTGCCAGCAGCTTCAGAGACAGTACCTACGAGCAGTACTTC. The complete variable domain, with remaining parts taken from reference TRBV5-5 and TRBJ2-7, reads DAGVTQSPTHLIKTRGQQVTLRCSPISGHKSVSWYQQVLGQGPQFIFQYYEKEERGRGNFPDRFSARQFPNYSSELNVNALLLGDSALYLCASSFRDSTYEQYFGPGTRLTVT.

The rearrangement uses TRBV5-1 and TRBJ1-2; D is possibly TRBD1 (5 bases). CDR1 and CDR2 from the germline V gene are SGHRS and YFSETQ. V was trimmed by 0 bases and J by 0 bases, leaving 9 bases between them. The CDR3 extends over 15 amino acids. The CDR3 region has the DNA TGCGCCAGCAGCTTGGTAGGGGAAGCTAACTATGGCTACACCTTC. This codes for CASSLVGEANYGYTF.

This sequence joins TRBV10-2 and TRBJ1-6, with D maybe TRBD1 (6 bases). V was clipped by 6 bases and J by 0 bases, with 9 bases between them. CDR1 and CDR2 from the germline V gene are WSHSY and SAAADI. This CDR3 is built from 15 residues. CDR3 residues: CASRGGSSYNSPLHF. The CDR3 DNA is TGCGCCAGCAGGGGGGGCAGCTCCTATAATTCACCCCTCCACTTT.

The V gene is TRBV6-1, the J gene TRBJ1-5, with D unclear. V lost 0 bases to trimming and J lost 1 base, with 10 bases between them. CDR1 and CDR2 (germline): MNHNS, SASEGT. The CDR3 extends over 16 amino acids. CDR3 nucleotides: TGTGCCAGCAGTGAAGCGTGGGGATGGAGCAATCAGCCCCAGCATTTT. This sequence encodes CASSEAWGWSNQPQHF.

V is TRBV13 and J is TRBJ2-1, with D tentatively TRBD1 (6 bases). From germline, CDR1 is PRHDT and CDR2 FYEKMQ (reference sequence). This CDR3 has 15 residues. Trimming pared 3 bases from V and 2 bases from J, leaving 11 bases between. This chain's CDR3 is CASSFGSGAYNEQFF. CDR3 DNA: TGTGCCAGCAGCTTCGGGTCAGGGGCCTACAATGAGCAGTTCTTC. The full variable domain, in which reference TRBV13 and TRBJ2-1 provide the parts outside the CDR3, is AAGVIQSPRHLIKEKRETATLKCYPIPRHDTVYWYQQGPGQDPQFLISFYEKMQSDKGSIPDRFSAQQFSDYHSELNMSSLELGDSALYFCASSFGSGAYNEQFFGPGTRLTVL.

The table lists this clone with a count of one. V usage is TRBV28 and J usage is TRBJ2-7; D might be TRBD1 or TRBD2, each matching 5 bases. This CDR3 is 14 amino acids long. The V end was cut by 8 bases, the J end by 3 bases, with 17 bases between. From germline, CDR1 is MDHEN and CDR2 SYDVKM. The CDR3 region is CASSRGVRNYEQYF. Here the CDR3 DNA reads TGTGCCAGCTCTAGAGGGGTTAGAAACTACGAGCAGTACTTC.

V gene TRBV2 combines with J gene TRBJ2-1; 8 bases fit TRBD1. Germline CDR1 and CDR2: SNHLY and FYNNEI. CDR3 length: 16 residues. With 1 base clipped from V and 3 bases from J, the junction kept 5 bases outside the gene matches. This chain's CDR3 is CASSEGAGGHYNEQFF. CDR3 bases: TGTGCCAGCAGTGAAGGGGCAGGGGGCCACTACAATGAGCAGTTCTTC.